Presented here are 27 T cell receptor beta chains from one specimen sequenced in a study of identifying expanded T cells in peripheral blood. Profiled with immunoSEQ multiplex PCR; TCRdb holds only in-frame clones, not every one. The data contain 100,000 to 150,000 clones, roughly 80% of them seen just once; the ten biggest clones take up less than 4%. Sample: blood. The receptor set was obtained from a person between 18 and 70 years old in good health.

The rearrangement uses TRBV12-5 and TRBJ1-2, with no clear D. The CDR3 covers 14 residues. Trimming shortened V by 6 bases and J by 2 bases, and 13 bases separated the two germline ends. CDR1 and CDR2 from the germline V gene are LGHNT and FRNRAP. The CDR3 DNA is TGTGCTAGTGGAATCAGGAACGGGAACTATGGCTACACCTTC. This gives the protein CASGIRNGNYGYTF.

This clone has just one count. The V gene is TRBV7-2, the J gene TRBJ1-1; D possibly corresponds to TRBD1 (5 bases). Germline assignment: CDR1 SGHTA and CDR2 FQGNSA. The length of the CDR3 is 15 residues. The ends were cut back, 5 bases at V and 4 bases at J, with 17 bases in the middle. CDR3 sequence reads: CASSRYGGGGTEAFF. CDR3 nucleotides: TGTGCCAGCAGCCGATATGGGGGTGGGGGCACTGAAGCTTTCTTT.

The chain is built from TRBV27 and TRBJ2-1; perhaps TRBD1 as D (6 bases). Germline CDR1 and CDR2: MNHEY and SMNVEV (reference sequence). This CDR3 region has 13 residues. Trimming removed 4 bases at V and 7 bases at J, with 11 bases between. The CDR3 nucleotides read TGTGCCAGCAGTTGGACAGAGGAAAATGAGCAGTTCTTC. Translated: CASSWTEENEQFF.

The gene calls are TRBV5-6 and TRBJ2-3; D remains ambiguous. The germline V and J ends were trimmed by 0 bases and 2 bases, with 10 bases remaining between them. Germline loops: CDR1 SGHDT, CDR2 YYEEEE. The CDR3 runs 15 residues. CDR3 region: CASSLVGRFTDTQYF. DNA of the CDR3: TGTGCCAGCAGCTTGGTTGGCCGGTTCACAGATACGCAGTATTTT.

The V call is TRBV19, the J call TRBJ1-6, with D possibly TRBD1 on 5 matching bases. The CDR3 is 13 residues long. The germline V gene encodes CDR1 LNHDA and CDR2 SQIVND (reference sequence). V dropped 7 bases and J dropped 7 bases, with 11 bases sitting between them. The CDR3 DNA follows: TGTGCCAGTATGAGACAGAGAAATTCACCCCTCCACTTT. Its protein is CASMRQRNSPLHF.

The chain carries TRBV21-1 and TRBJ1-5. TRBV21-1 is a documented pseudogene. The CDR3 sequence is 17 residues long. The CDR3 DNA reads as TGTGCCAGCATCTCCCGGGCCTTATCCGATAGCAATCAGCCCCAGCATTTT. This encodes CASISRALSDSNQPQHF.

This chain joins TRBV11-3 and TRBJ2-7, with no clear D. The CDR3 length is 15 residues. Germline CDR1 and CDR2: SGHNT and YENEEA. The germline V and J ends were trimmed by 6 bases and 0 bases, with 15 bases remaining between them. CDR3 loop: CASSSTGFRSYEQYF. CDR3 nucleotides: TGTGCCAGCAGTTCGACCGGTTTTCGCTCCTACGAGCAGTACTTC.

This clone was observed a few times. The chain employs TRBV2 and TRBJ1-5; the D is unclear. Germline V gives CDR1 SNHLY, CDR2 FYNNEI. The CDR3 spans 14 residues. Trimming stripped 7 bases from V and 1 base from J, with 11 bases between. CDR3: CASKSGISNQPQHF. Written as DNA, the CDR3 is TGTGCCAGCAAGTCAGGTATCAGCAATCAGCCCCAGCATTTT.

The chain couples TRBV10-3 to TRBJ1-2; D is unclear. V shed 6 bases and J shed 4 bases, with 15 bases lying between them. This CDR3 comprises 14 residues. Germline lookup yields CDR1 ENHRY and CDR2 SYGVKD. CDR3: CAIRTPRPPYGYTF. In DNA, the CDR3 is TGTGCCATCAGGACCCCCCGGCCGCCCTATGGCTACACCTTC.

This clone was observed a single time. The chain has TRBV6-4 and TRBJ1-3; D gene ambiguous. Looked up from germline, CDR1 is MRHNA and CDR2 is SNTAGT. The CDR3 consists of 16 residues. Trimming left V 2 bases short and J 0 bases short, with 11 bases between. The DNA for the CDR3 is TGTGCCAGCAGTGACCGCCAGATACGCTCTGGAAACACCATATATTTT. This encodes CASSDRQIRSGNTIYF.

CDR3 region: CASSIQPGHTPYEQYF. The CDR3 region has the DNA TGTGCCAGCAGCATCCAACCGGGACATACGCCCTACGAGCAGTACTTC. This chain joins TRBV9 and TRBJ2-7, with D possibly being TRBD1 (6 bases). The CDR3 has 16 residues. Germline CDR1 is SGDLS and CDR2 is YYNGEE. V was shortened by 4 bases and J by 2 bases, with 19 bases between the two germline ends.

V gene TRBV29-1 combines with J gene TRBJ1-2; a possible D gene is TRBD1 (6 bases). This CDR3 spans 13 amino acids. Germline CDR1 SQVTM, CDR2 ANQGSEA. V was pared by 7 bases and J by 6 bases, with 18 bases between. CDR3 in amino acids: CSALWTDLNGYTF. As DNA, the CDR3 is TGCAGCGCTCTATGGACAGATCTTAATGGCTACACCTTC.

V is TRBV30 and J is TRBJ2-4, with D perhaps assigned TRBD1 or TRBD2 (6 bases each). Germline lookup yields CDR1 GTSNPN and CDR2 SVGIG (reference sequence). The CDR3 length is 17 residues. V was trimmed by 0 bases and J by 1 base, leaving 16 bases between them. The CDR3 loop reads CAWSVLEGEWAKNIQYF. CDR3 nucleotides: TGTGCCTGGAGTGTACTGGAGGGGGAGTGGGCCAAAAACATTCAGTACTTC. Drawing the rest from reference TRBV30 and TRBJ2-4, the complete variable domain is SQTIHQWPATLVQPVGSPLSLECTVEGTSNPNLYWYRQAAGRGLQLLFYSVGIGQISSEVPQNLSASRPQDRQFILSSKKLLLSDSGFYLCAWSVLEGEWAKNIQYFGAGTRLSVL.

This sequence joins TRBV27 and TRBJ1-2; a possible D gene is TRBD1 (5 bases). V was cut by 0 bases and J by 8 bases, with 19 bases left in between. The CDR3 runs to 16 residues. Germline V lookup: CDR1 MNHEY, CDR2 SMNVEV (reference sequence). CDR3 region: CASSLSSSGTARGYTF. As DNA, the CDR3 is TGTGCCAGCAGTTTATCGTCTAGTGGGACGGCTCGGGGCTACACCTTC.

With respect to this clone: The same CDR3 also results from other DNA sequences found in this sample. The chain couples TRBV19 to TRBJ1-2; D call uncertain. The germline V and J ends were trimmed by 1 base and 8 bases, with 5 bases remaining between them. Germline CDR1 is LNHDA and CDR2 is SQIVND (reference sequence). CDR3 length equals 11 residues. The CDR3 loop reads CASSIGTGYTF. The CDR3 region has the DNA TGTGCCAGTAGTATAGGAACGGGCTACACCTTC. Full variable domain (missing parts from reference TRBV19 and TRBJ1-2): DGGITQSPKYLFRKEGQNVTLSCEQNLNHDAMYWYRQDPGQGLRLIYYSQIVNDFQKGDIAEGYSVSREKKESFPLTVTSAQKNPTAFYLCASSIGTGYTFGSGTRLTVV.

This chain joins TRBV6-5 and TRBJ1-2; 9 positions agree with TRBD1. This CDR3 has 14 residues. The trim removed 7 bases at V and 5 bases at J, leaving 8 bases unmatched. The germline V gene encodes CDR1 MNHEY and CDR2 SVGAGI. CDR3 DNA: TGTGCCAGCACCCCGGGACAGGGCGGATATGGCTACACCTTC. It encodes CASTPGQGGYGYTF.

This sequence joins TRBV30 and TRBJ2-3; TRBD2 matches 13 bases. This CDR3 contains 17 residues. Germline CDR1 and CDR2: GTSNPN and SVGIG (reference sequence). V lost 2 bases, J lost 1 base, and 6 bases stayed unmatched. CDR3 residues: CAWSTSGGAFRTDTQYF. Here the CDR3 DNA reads TGTGCCTGGAGTACTAGCGGGGGGGCCTTCCGCACAGATACGCAGTATTTT.

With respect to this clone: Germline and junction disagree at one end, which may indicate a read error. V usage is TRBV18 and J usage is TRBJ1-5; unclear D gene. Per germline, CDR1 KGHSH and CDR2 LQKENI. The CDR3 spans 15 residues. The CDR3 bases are TGTACCAGCTCACCATCGAGTCCCCTTGAGGGGCCCCAGCATTTT. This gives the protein CTSSPSSPLEGPQHF.

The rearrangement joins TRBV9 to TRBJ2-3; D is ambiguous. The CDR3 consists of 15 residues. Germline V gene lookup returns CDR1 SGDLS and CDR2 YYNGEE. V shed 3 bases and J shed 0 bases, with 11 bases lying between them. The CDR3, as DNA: TGTGCCAGCAGCGCTTTGACGCTTAGCACAGATACGCAGTATTTT. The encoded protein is CASSALTLSTDTQYF. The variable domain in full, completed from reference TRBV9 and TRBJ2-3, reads DSGVTQTPKHLITATGQRVTLRCSPRSGDLSVYWYQQSLDQGLQFLIQYYNGEERAKGNILERFSAQQFPDLHSELNLSSLELGDSALYFCASSALTLSTDTQYFGPGTRLTVL.

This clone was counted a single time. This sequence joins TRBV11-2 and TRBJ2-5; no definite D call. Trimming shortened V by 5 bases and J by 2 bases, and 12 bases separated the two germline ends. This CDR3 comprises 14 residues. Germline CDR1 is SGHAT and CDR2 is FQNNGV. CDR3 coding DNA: TGTGCCAGCAGCCCCCGCCGGTGGCAAGAGACCCAGTACTTC. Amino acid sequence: CASSPRRWQETQYF.

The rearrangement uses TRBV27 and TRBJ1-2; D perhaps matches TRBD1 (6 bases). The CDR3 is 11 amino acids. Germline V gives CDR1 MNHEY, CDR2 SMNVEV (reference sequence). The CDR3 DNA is TGTGGACGGACAGAAAACTATGGCTACACCTTC. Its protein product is CGRTENYGYTF.

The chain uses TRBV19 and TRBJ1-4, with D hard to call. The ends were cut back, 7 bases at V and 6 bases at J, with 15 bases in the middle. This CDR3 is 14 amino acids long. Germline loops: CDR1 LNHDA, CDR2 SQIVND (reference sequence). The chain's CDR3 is CASTVSGSHEKLFF. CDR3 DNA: TGTGCCAGTACCGTGTCAGGCAGCCATGAAAAACTGTTTTTT.

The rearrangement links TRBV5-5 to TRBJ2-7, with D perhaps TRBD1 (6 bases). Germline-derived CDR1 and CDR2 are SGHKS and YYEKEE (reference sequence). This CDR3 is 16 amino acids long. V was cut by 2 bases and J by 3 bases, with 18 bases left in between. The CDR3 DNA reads TGTGCCAGCAGCTTTCCGCCACAGGGCAGGGTCTACGAGCAGTACTTC. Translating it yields CASSFPPQGRVYEQYF.

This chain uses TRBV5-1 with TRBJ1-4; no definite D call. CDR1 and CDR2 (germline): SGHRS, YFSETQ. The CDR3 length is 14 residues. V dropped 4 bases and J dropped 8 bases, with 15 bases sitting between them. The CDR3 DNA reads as TGCGCCAGCAGCCCGGGCGGAGATCGGGAAAAACTGTTTTTT. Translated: CASSPGGDREKLFF.

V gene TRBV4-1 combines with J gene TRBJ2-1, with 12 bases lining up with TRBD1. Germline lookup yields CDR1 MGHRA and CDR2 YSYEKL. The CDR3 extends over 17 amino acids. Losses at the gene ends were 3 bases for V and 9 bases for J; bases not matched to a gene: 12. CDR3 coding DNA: TGCGCCAGCAGCCAGCGGGGGACAGGGGGCCAACAGGGTGAGCAGTTCTTC. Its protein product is CASSQRGTGGQQGEQFF.

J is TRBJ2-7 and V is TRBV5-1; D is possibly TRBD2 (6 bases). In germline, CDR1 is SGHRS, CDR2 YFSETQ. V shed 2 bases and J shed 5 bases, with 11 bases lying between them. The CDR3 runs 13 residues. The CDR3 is CASSFGGGDEQYF. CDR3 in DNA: TGCGCCAGCAGCTTTGGGGGAGGTGACGAGCAGTACTTC.

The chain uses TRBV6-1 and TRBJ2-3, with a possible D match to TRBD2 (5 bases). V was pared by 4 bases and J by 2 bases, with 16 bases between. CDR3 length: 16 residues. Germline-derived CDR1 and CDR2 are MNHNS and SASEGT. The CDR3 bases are TGTGCCAGCAGTGCCCCCAAGGCGGGCCACACAGATACGCAGTATTTT. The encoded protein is CASSAPKAGHTDTQYF.